This T cell receptor beta chain was profiled in a study of regulatory T cells in long-lasting Graves disease (dated by TCRdb to the early 2020s). Regarding the study in general: In the newly diagnosed Graves' disease group, patients had been taking antithyroid drugs for less than 3 months. This study used TCR sequencing and RNA sequencing of peripheral blood to compare persistent Graves' disease patients against newly diagnosed Graves' disease patients. The study was conducted in China and was registered as a clinical trial. A total of roughly 35 samples underwent TCR sequencing: roughly 13 from persistent and approximately 20 from newly diagnosed Graves' disease patients.

This clonotype appeared many times. Its antigen target is currently unknown. Base-call qualities are not available, and no considerably larger clone is one nucleotide away. The CDR3 numbers 14 residues from cysteine through phenylalanine. The DNA shown is the 42-base CDR3, in frame from base 1. Deletion took 8 bases off V and 4 bases off J, with a span of 15 bases between the germline ends. Based on the germline V gene, the CDR1 and CDR2 sequences are KGHDR and SFDVKD. Results and caveats for the whole study, not just this receptor: Compared with newly diagnosed patients, persistent Graves' disease patients had lower TCR Shannon entropy and fewer highly expanded clones, which suggests clonal expansion. Sequencing and analysis were restricted to the TCR beta chain. Patients with persistent disease shared more public clonotypes (around 2,500) than newly diagnosed patients did (approximately 1,000). Preferential use of TRBV28, TRBJ1-2 and TRBJ2-5 was observed in persistent disease, whereas TRBV20-1 and TRBJ2-1 were favored in newly diagnosed disease. The authors acknowledged the small sample size as a limitation that may reduce accuracy. Only peripheral blood was studied, because thyroid tissue, the primary lesion, was inaccessible.

The time point label, read with the paper, signifies: newly diagnosed GD, antithyroid drugs for less than 3 months. RNA was extracted from PBMCs in TRIzol for both TCR sequencing and RNA sequencing. The diagnosis of Graves' disease was made according to American Thyroid Association guidelines. Patients were recruited from an endocrinology department in Xi'an, China. Each patient gave about 10 milliliters of peripheral blood, collected in an EDTA anticoagulant tube. Ficoll Paque Plus density gradient separation was used to isolate PBMCs, and no additional T cell sorting was done. An Agilent 2100 Bioanalyzer and agarose gel were used to assess RNA quality, and a NanoDrop 2000 was used to measure RNA concentration. The protocol used for the library was multiplex PCR. The instrument was an Illumina HiSeq 4000. CDR3 regions were amplified by Arm-PCR with iRepertoire HTBI primers to construct TCR beta libraries. Before sequencing, the PCR products went through gel purification. Per the source publication's procedure: Across samples, about 63 TRBV and 12 to 15 TRBJ segments were identified and used for gene usage analysis of CDR3 amino acid clonotypes. COPE and FqMerger were used to merge the filtered high-quality paired reads into contigs. BLAST was used to align contigs to IMGT TRBV, TRBD and TRBJ reference genes, with CDR3 defined following IMGT. Any clonotype with a frequency above 0.1% was counted as a highly expanded clone. Shannon entropy served as the measure of repertoire diversity, while the Gini coefficient captured V-J evenness. Clonotypes shared by more than one individual were considered public. The public reads were reprocessed in TCRdb via fastp at Q25 and MiXCR, keeping in-frame beta chains. Entries are consolidated by CDR3 protein sequence, retaining the most common genes and DNA. TCRdb's processing, not the authors' own work, is the source of the V and J calls. The sample has some 450,000 distinct CDR3 sequences on record, roughly 15% of them singletons. Roughly 10% of the sample belongs to the ten largest clones.

This sample also appeared in a second study, on T cells in Graves' hyperthyroidism and ophthalmopathy. The second investigation adds: Stable Graves' hyperthyroidism was defined as no progression to ophthalmopathy during 18 months of follow-up. Hyperthyroidism patients were newly diagnosed, with disease duration under 2 months, and aged 18 to 65 years. The study excluded patients with uncontrolled infections, other autoimmune diseases, pregnancy or lactation. Clinical symptoms, serum thyroxine and TRAb, thyroid ultrasound, and orbital computed tomography formed the basis for the diagnoses. For the first round of RT-PCR on the TCR CDR3, the HTBI primer set was used together with the Qiagen OneStep RT-PCR kit. Most expanded thyroid clonotypes (frequency above 0.001) were also detected in blood, suggesting blood repertoires may reflect thyroid immune responses. A 13 V-J signature model separated ophthalmopathy from stable hyperthyroidism, with nearly 90% sensitivity and about 81% specificity in cross-validation and 80%/75% in testing. In validation, the model predicted progression to ophthalmopathy with around 71% sensitivity and approximately 78% specificity, a median of around six months before onset. To identify distinguishing TCR V-J signatures, a discovery cohort of around 100 patients was used, comprising some 45 with Graves' ophthalmopathy and around 57 with stable Graves' hyperthyroidism. Whether ophthalmopathy could be predicted prospectively was tested in an independent validation cohort made up of fewer than 20 hyperthyroidism patients plus 17 patients who later progressed to ophthalmopathy. For training and testing, the 100 or so patients in the discovery cohort were randomly divided in a 7:3 ratio. In about 6 Graves' hyperthyroidism patients, the study also compared T-cell repertoires from thyroid tissue with T-cell repertoires from blood. Once sampling was done, hyperthyroidism patients were given methimazole at a starting dose of 30 mg daily, whereas ophthalmopathy patients were given high-dose intravenous methylprednisolone. A second multiplex PCR round built the libraries, followed by size selection and purification. Paired-end sequencing of the libraries was performed with 100 bp reads on an Illumina HiSeq2000. SOAPnuke was used to process the raw data, with reads discarded if the reads contained adapters or uncalled bases, had a mean Phred below 15, or lacked an exact constant-primer or identifier match. COPE v1.2.5 was used to merge high-quality paired reads, and clonotypes were defined as unique nucleotide sequences. Clonotypes were aligned to IMGT TRBV, TRBD and TRBJ reference segments using MiTCR v1.1. Analysis was restricted to V-J combinations with a frequency above 0.0001, which covered 98% to 99.2% of repertoires. The TCS score was defined as the ratio of F50 (clonal expansion) to E x V (chaos), calculated using BLOSUM62-based TCRdist between CDR3 peptides within each V-J. Welch's t-statistics and random forest reduced just over 500 V-J features to some 14, which were used in a naive Bayes classifier (R e1071). No statistical method was used to set the sample size in advance, and investigators knew the group allocation. According to the paper, TCR Vbeta CDR3 sequencing was carried out on more than 120 peripheral blood samples, which came from approximately 43 ophthalmopathy, roughly 75 hyperthyroidism and approximately 17 progressor patients.

This clonotype originated in a woman aged 25 to 39 with Graves disease. Donor details come from another sample of the same person, matched by shared clones. The rearrangement joined TRBV24-1 to TRBJ2-3, with no D gene named confidently. This specimen was peripheral blood mononuclear cells (PBMCs), taken at new diagnosis, from a patient treated with antithyroid drugs. CDR3 region: CATTDALASDTQYF. The DNA sequence is as follows: TGTGCCACCACGGACGCGCTCGCGTCAGATACGCAGTATTTT.